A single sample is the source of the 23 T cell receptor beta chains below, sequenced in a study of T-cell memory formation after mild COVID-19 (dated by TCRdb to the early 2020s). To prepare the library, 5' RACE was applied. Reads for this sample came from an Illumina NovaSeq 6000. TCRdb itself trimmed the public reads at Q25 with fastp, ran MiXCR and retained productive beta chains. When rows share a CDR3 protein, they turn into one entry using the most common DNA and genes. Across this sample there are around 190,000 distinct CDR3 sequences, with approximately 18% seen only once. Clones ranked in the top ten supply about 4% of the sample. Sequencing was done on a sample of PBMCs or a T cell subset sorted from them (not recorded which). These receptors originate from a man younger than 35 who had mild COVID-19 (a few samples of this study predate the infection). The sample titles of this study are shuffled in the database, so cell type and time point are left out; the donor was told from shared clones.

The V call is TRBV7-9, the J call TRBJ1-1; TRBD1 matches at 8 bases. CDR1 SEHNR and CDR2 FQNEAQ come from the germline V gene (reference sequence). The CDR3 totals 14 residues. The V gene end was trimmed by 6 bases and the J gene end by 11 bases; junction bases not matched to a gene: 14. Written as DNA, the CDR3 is TGTGCCAGCAGGCGAGACAGGGGATCGCTCTTGGCTTTCTTT. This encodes CASRRDRGSLLAFF.

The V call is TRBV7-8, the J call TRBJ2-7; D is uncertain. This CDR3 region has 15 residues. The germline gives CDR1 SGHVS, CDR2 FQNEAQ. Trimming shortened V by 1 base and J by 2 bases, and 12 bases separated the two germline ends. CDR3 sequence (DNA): TGTGCCAGCAGCTTAGTTATGCGATCGACCTACGAGCAGTACTTC. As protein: CASSLVMRSTYEQYF.

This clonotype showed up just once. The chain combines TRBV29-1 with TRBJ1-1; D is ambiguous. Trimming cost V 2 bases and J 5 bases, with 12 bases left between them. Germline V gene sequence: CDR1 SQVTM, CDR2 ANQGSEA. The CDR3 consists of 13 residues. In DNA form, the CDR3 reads TGCAGCGTTGAACTAGGGCGCGGAACTGAAGCTTTCTTT. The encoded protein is CSVELGRGTEAFF. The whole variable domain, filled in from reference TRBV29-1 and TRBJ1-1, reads SAVISQKPSRDICQRGTSLTIQCQVDSQVTMMFWYRQQPGQSLTLIATANQGSEATYESGFVIDKFPISRPNLTFSTLTVSNMSPEDSSIYLCSVELGRGTEAFFGQGTRLTVV.

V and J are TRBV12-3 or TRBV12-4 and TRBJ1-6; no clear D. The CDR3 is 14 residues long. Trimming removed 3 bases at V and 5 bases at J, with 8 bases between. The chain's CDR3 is CASSFARDNSPLHF. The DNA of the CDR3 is TGTGCCAGCAGTTTCGCGCGGGATAATTCACCCCTCCACTTT.

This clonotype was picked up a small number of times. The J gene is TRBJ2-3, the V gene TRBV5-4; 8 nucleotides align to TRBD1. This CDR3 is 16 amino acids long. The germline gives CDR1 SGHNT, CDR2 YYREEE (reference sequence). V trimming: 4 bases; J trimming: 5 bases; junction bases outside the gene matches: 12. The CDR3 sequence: CASSHRLTGVGDTQYF. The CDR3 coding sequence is TGTGCCAGCAGCCACCGCCTGACAGGGGTGGGAGATACGCAGTATTTT. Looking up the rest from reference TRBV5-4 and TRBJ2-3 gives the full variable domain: ETGVTQSPTHLIKTRGQQVTLRCSSQSGHNTVSWYQQALGQGPQFIFQYYREEENGRGNFPPRFSGLQFPNYSSELNVNALELDDSALYLCASSHRLTGVGDTQYFGPGTRLTVL.

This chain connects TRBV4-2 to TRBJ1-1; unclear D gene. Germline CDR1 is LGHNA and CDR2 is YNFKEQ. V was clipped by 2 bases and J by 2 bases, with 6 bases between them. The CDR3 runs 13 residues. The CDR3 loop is CASSQQANTEAFF. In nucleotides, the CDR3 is TGTGCCAGCAGCCAACAGGCTAACACTGAAGCTTTCTTT.

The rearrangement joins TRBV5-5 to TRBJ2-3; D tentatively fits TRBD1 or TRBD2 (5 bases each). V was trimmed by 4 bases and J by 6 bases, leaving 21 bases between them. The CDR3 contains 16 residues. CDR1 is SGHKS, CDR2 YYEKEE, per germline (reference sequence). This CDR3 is CASSPRFGDQRDTQYF. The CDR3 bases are TGTGCCAGCAGCCCCCGGTTCGGGGACCAGAGGGATACGCAGTATTTT.

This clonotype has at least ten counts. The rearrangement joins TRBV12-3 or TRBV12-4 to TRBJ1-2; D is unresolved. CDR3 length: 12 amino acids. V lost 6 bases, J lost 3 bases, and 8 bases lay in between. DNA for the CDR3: TGTGCCAGCAGCCACATCGACTATGGCTACACCTTC. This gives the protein CASSHIDYGYTF.

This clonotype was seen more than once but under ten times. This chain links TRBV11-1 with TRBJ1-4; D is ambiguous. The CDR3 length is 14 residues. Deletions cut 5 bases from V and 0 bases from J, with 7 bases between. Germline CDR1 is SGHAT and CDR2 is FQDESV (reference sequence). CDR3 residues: CASSAASTNEKLFF. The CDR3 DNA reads TGTGCCAGCAGCGCTGCTTCAACTAATGAAAAACTGTTTTTT.

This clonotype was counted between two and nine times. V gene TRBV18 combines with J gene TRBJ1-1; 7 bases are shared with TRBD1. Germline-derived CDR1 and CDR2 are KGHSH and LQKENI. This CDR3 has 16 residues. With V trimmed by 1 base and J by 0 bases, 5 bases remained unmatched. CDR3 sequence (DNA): TGTGCCAGCTCACCACGGCAGGGGGAACTGAACACTGAAGCTTTCTTT. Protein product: CASSPRQGELNTEAFF.

CDR3 sequence: CSAGRAVNTEAFF. The CDR3 DNA follows: TGCAGTGCTGGGAGGGCCGTGAACACTGAAGCTTTCTTT. The rearrangement uses TRBV20-1 and TRBJ1-1; no clear D gene. From germline, CDR1 is DFQATT and CDR2 SNEGSKA (reference sequence). The germline V and J ends were trimmed by 5 bases and 0 bases, with 10 bases remaining between them. CDR3 size: 13 residues.

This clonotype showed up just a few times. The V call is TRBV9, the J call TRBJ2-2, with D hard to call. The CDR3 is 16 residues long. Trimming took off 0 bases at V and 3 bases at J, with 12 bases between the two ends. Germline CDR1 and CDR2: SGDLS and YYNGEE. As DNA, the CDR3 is TGTGCCAGCAGCGTAGGGGTAACTGGGGACACCGGGGAGCTGTTTTTT. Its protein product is CASSVGVTGDTGELFF.

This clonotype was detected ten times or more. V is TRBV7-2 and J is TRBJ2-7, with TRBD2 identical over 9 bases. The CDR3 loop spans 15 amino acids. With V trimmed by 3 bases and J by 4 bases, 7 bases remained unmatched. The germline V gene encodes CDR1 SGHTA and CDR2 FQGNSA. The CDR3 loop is CASSFSPSGEYEQYV. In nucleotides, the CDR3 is TGTGCCAGCAGCTTTAGCCCTAGCGGGGAATACGAGCAGTACGTC.

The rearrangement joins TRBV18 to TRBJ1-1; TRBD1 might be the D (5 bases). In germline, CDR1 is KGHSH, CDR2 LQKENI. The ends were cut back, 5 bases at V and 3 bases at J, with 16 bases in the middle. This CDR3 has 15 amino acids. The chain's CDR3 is CASSTVLGGDTEAFF. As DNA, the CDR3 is TGTGCCAGCTCAACGGTCCTCGGGGGGGACACTGAAGCTTTCTTT. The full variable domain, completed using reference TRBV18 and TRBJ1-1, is NAGVMQNPRHLVRRRGQEARLRCSPMKGHSHVYWYRQLPEEGLKFMVYLQKENIIDESGMPKERFSAEFPKEGPSILRIQQVVRGDSAAYFCASSTVLGGDTEAFFGQGTRLTVV.

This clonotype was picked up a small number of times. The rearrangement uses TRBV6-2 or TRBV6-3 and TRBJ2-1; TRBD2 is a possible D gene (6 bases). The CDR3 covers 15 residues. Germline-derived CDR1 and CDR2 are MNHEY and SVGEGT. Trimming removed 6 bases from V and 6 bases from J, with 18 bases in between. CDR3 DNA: TGTGCCAGCAGCCGACCGGGGACTGCACTCAATGAGCAGTTCTTC. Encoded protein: CASSRPGTALNEQFF.

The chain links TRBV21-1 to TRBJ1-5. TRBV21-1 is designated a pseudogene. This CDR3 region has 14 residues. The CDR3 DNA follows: TGTGCCAGCAGCAAAGCTGGACGGAATCAGCCCCAGCATTTT. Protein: CASSKAGRNQPQHF.

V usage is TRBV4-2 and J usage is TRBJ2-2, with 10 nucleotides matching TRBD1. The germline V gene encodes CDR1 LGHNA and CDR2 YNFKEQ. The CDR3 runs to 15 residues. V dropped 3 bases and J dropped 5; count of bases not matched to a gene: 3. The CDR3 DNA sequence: TGTGCCAGCAGCCACCGGGACAGGGGAACCGGGGAGCTGTTTTTT. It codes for CASSHRDRGTGELFF.

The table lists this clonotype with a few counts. The CDR3, as DNA: TGTGCCAGCAGTTTCGTTCTCAGGGGGACAAATTACGAGCAGTACTTC. This translates into CASSFVLRGTNYEQYF. This chain uses TRBV27 with TRBJ2-7, with 7 bases that match TRBD1. Unmatched junction bases numbered 12, after V lost 3 bases and J lost 4 bases. There are 16 residues in the CDR3. Germline V CDR1 and CDR2: MNHEY, SMNVEV (reference sequence).

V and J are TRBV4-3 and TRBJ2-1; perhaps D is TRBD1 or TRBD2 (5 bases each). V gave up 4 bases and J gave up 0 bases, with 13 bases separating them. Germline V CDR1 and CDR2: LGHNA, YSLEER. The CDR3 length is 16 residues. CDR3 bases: TGCGCCAGCAGCCGGGACCCGGGTAGCTCCTACAATGAGCAGTTCTTC. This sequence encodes CASSRDPGSSYNEQFF.

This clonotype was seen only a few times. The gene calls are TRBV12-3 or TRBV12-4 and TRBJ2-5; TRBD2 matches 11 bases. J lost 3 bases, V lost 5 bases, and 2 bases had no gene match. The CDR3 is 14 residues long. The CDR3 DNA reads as TGTGCCAGCAGTGAGGGACTAGCGGAAGAGACCCAGTACTTC. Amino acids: CASSEGLAEETQYF.

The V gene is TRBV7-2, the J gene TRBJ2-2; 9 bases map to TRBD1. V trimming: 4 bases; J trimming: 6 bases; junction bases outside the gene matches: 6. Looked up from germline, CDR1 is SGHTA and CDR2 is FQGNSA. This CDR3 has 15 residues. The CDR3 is CASSWRQGGAGELFF. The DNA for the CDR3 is TGTGCCAGCAGCTGGCGACAGGGGGGGGCCGGGGAGCTGTTTTTT.

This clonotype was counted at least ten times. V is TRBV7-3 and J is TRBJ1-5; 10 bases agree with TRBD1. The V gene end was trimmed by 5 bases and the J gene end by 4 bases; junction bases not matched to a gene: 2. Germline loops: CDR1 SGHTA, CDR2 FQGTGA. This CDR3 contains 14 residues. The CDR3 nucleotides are TGTGCCAGCAGCGACAGGGGGCGGAATCAGCCCCAGCATTTT. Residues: CASSDRGRNQPQHF.

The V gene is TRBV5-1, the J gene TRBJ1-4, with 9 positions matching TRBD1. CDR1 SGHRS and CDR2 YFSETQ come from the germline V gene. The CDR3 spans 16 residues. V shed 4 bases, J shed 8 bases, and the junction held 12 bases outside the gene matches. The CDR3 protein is CASSPIRTGEREKLFF. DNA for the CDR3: TGCGCCAGCAGCCCTATTCGGACAGGGGAGAGAGAAAAACTGTTTTTT.